This T cell receptor (beta chain) derives from a study of blood T cell repertoires in COVID-19. About the study: PBMCs, B-cell-depleted T cells, or T cells were the source of the cDNA or gDNA that made up the material.

In the original processing: Amplification from reference gene primers served as the basis for estimated nucleated cell counts. TCRdb's table, derived via immunoSEQ multiplex PCR, lists solely in-frame clones and lacks some. V, J and clone size derive from that table, while D and trimming were established from the DNA sequence. The repertoire includes about 270,000 clones, 85% to 90% of them detected once, and 4.1% sits in the top ten. The CDR3 contains 15 residues. Germline CDR1 and CDR2: MGHRA and YSYEKL. V was trimmed by 5 bases and J by 3 bases, leaving 16 bases between them. Sequences were obtained from PBMCs or T cells enriched from blood (not recorded which). This sequence was found in a woman aged 25 to 39 with acute COVID-19. The chain uses TRBV4-1 and TRBJ1-2; D ambiguous. The CDR3 coding sequence is TGCGCCAGCAGCGCTGTAGCCACCGCCTACTATGGCTACACCTTC. It codes for CASSAVATAYYGYTF.